The present TCR beta chain was sequenced within a study of neurological immune-mediated disorders. Study-wide findings and caveats: When the repertoires were grouped phylogenetically, those of 18 of the 34 multiple sclerosis patients came together in a single cluster of related CDR3 sequences, which points to a possible repertoire-level signature.

Ten or more counts support this clonotype. What it binds is not known. The germline V gene encodes CDR1 SGDLS and CDR2 YYNGEE. The V and J ends lost 3 bases and 4 bases, in that order; junction bases with no gene match: 12. The CDR3 is 16 amino acids. It was by 5'RACE with 10-nucleotide random UMIs that the cDNA was made. TCRdb reanalysed the 5' RACE reads using MiXCR and keeps one entry per CDR3 protein. The data contain about 74,000 distinct CDR3 sequences, around 5.2% of them singletons. Preparation of the unsorted libraries drew on 2 million PBMCs stored at -80 C. This rearrangement joins TRBV9 to TRBJ1-2, with TRBD1 matching 7 bases. The sample consisted of PBMCs. The clonotype was recovered from a man between 18 and 29 years old with multiple sclerosis. The CDR3 reads CASSGDSPFGRYGYTF. The CDR3 DNA is TGTGCCAGCAGCGGGGACAGCCCCTTCGGGCGCTATGGCTACACCTTC.